This is a list of T cell receptor beta chains from one sample in a study of T-cell memory formation after mild COVID-19. MiXCR was run by TCRdb on the 5' RACE reads, yielding one entry per CDR3 protein. The data show about 55,000 distinct CDR3 sequences, 25% to 30% seen once. Sequences were obtained from PBMCs or a T cell subset sorted from them (not recorded which). These receptors all stem from a man aged 18-30 years who had mild COVID-19 (a few samples of this study predate the infection). Cell type and time point are not known. CDR3s include the opening cysteine and the closing phenylalanine or tryptophan. The order of the fields is clone size, J gene, D gene, V gene, CDR3 length, CDR3 DNA, CDR3 protein. The D gene is left open where the match is weak. Rows may omit the clone size; those that give it use once, few, many or a size class.

NA | TRBJ2-7 | TRBD2 | TRBV27 | 14 | TGTGCCAGCAGCCAACCGGGACTACACTACGAGCAGTACTTC | CASSQPGLHYEQYF
few | TRBJ2-7 | TRBD1 | TRBV29-1 | 14 | TGCAGCGTTACGACAGGGTGGGTTTCCTACGAGCAGTACTTC | CSVTTGWVSYEQYF
few | TRBJ1-1 | NA | TRBV11-2 | 14 | TGTGCCCTTAGCCCCGGGGATGGGGGGACTGAAGCTTTCTTT | CALSPGDGGTEAFF
NA | TRBJ2-5 | NA | TRBV5-1 | 12 | TGCGCCAGCAGCTTCACGGAAGAGACCCAGTACTTC | CASSFTEETQYF
NA | TRBJ2-3 | TRBD2 | TRBV6-2/TRBV6-3 | 18 | TGTGCCAGCAGTTACTCCAACACGGGGGGGGCCGGCACAGATACGCAGTATTTT | CASSYSNTGGAGTDTQYF
NA | TRBJ2-3 | TRBD2 | TRBV7-2 | 18 | TGTGCCAGCAGCTTGCCGACTAGCGGGGGCCCTGTCACAGATACGCAGTATTTT | CASSLPTSGGPVTDTQYF
NA | TRBJ1-1 | NA | TRBV7-2 | 15 | TGTGCCAGCAGCTTAGGGGTCTGGGGTCGAAATGAAGCTTTCTTT | CASSLGVWGRNEAFF
few | TRBJ2-1 | TRBD2 | TRBV20-1 | 15 | TGCAGTGCCACGGGACTAGCGGGGACCTGGGGTGAGCAGTTCTTC | CSATGLAGTWGEQFF
NA | TRBJ1-1 | TRBD1 | TRBV5-6 | 15 | TGTGCCAGCAGCCTAGGACAGGGGGCATTGACTGAAGCTTTCTTT | CASSLGQGALTEAFF
NA | TRBJ1-6 | NA | TRBV4-2 | 17 | TGTGCCAGCAGCCAAGCCCAGGGAGTCTCCTATAATTCACCCCTCCACTTT | CASSQAQGVSYNSPLHF
NA | TRBJ2-1 | NA | TRBV7-6 | 13 | TGTGCCAGCAGCTTAGGTGGGGCCGGTGAGCAGTTCTTC | CASSLGGAGEQFF
NA | TRBJ1-5 | TRBD1 | TRBV2 | 14 | TGTGCCAGCAGGATTGGACAGGGGCATCAGCCCCAGCATTTT | CASRIGQGHQPQHF
NA | TRBJ2-1 | NA | TRBV6-5 | 13 | TGTGCCAGTCAGCCCACACCAAAGACAAAGCAGTTCTTC | CASQPTPKTKQFF
NA | TRBJ2-5 | NA | TRBV7-6 | 14 | TGTGCCAGCAGCCCACCAACGGGGATCGCGACCCAGTACTTC | CASSPPTGIATQYF
few | TRBJ1-5 | NA | TRBV4-1 | 15 | TGCGCCAGCAGCCAAGTAGGTATAGGGAAACAGCCCCAGCATTTT | CASSQVGIGKQPQHF
NA | TRBJ2-1 | NA | TRBV5-1 | 14 | TGCGCCAGCAGCTTCCGACTAGAGGGGGATGAGCAGTTCTTC | CASSFRLEGDEQFF
NA | TRBJ2-1 | TRBD2 | TRBV5-1 | 18 | TGCGCCAGCACCCGGACTAGCGGGGCCTTGAGCTCCTACAATGAGCAGTTCTTC | CASTRTSGALSSYNEQFF
NA | TRBJ1-2 | TRBD1 | TRBV7-2 | 15 | TGTGCCAGCAGCCCCCAGGACAGGGGGAACTATGGCTACACCTTC | CASSPQDRGNYGYTF
NA | TRBJ2-7 | NA | TRBV4-1 | 14 | TGCGCCAGCAGCCAAGTCGGGTCCTCCAACGAGCAGTACTTC | CASSQVGSSNEQYF
few | TRBJ1-3 | NA | TRBV11-1 | 15 | TGTGCCAGCAGCTTATACGCACAGCCTGGAAACACCATATATTTT | CASSLYAQPGNTIYF
NA | TRBJ1-2 | TRBD1 | TRBV24-1 | 13 | TGTGCCACCAGTGAAACCAGGGGGCAAAGCTACACCTTC | CATSETRGQSYTF
few | TRBJ2-7 | NA | TRBV6-5 | 13 | TGTGCCAGCAGTCCGGGATTCCCCTACGAGCAGTACTTC | CASSPGFPYEQYF
NA | TRBJ2-3 | NA | TRBV20-1 | 14 | TGCAGTGCACACACACTCGACTCCTCCCCAGTGCAGTATTTT | CSAHTLDSSPVQYF
few | TRBJ2-7 | NA | TRBV10-3 | 16 | TGTGCCATCAGTGAGTCTCCCGGGACCCGAAGCTACGAGCAGTACTTC | CAISESPGTRSYEQYF
NA | TRBJ2-1 | TRBD1 | TRBV7-6 | 15 | TGTGCCAGCAGCTTCCGGGACAGGGGGCTGGGTGAGCAGTTCTTC | CASSFRDRGLGEQFF
once | TRBJ2-3 | NA | TRBV25-1 | 15 | TGTGCCAGCAGTGATCAGCGGGCCATCACAGATACGCAGTATTTT | CASSDQRAITDTQYF
NA | TRBJ2-1 | TRBD1 | TRBV4-1 | 21 | TGCGCCAGCAGCCAAGAGGAAGGGGGCAGAAGCTTCCTTGTTGGGTACAATGAGCAGTTCTTC | CASSQEEGGRSFLVGYNEQFF
few | TRBJ1-1 | NA | TRBV14 | 13 | TGTGCCAGCCGGAGGGGGAGGGTTACTGAAGCTTTCTTT | CASRRGRVTEAFF
NA | TRBJ2-3 | NA | TRBV9 | 17 | TGTGCCAGCAGCGTATCCGGCGGATTGACGTCTCGGGATACGCAGTATTTT | CASSVSGGLTSRDTQYF
NA | TRBJ2-7 | TRBD2 | TRBV12-5 | 14 | TGTGCTAGTGGTTTCGGGGGGGGCTCCTACGAGCAGTACTTC | CASGFGGGSYEQYF
NA | TRBJ1-3 | NA | TRBV7-2 | 15 | TGTGCCAGCAGCTTATGGCCGTCCTCTGGAAACACCATATATTTT | CASSLWPSSGNTIYF